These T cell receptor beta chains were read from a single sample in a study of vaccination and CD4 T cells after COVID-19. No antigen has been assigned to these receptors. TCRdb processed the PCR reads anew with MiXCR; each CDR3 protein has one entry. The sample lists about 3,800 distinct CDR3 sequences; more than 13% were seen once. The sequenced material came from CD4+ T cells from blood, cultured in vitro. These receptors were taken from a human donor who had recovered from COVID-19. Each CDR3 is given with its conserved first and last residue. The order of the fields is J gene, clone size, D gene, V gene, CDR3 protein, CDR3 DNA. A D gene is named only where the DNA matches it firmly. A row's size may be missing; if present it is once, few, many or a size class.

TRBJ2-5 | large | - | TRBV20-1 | CSVRVSQETQYF | TGCAGCGTCAGGGTGAGCCAAGAGACCCAGTACTTC
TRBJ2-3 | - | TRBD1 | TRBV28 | CASTHLGGQGVSDTQYF | TGTGCCAGCACCCACCTAGGCGGGCAGGGGGTATCAGATACGCAGTATTTT
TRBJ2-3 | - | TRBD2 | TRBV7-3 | CASSLRGGGITDTQYF | TGTGCCAGCAGCTTAAGGGGCGGGGGGATCACAGATACGCAGTATTTT
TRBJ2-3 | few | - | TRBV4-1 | CASSQDRATDTQYF | TGCGCCAGCAGCCAAGACAGGGCCACGGATACGCAGTATTTT
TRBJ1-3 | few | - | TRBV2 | CASISPSGNTIYF | TGTGCCAGCATTTCGCCCTCTGGAAACACCATATATTTT
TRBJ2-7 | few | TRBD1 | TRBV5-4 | CASSDEGRTGRYEQYF | TGTGCCAGCAGCGACGAAGGAAGGACAGGGAGGTATGAGCAGTACTTC
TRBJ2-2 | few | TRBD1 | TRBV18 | CASSPQGAKNTGELFF | TGTGCCAGCTCACCGCAGGGGGCTAAGAACACCGGGGAGCTGTTTTTT
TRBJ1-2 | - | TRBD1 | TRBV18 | CASSTTGQGYGYTF | TGTGCCAGCTCAACAACGGGACAGGGCTATGGCTACACCTTC
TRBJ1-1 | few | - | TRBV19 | CASSLQTRETEAFF | TGTGCCAGTAGTCTTCAGACCAGGGAGACTGAAGCTTTCTTT
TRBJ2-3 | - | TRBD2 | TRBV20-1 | CSVAGGQANTQYF | TGCAGTGTAGCGGGGGGGCAGGCAAATACGCAGTATTTT
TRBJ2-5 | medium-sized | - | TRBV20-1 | CSATDGPWTQYF | TGCAGTGCTACGGACGGTCCCTGGACCCAGTACTTC
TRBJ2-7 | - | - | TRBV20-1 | CSGAGAGWYEQYF | TGCAGTGGGGCGGGTGCCGGGTGGTACGAGCAGTACTTC
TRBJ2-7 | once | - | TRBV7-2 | CVSSSQLPFFEQYF | TGTGTCAGCAGCTCCCAACTCCCCTTTTTCGAGCAGTACTTC
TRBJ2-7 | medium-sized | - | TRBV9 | CASSPRALSAYEQYF | TGTGCCAGCAGCCCCAGGGCCCTTTCCGCCTACGAGCAGTACTTC
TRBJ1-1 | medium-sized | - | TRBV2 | CASGVAREAFF | TGTGCCAGCGGAGTAGCCCGTGAAGCTTTCTTT
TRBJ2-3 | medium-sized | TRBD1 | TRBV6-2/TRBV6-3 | CASSLWGQGRGDTQYF | TGTGCCAGCAGCTTATGGGGACAGGGTCGTGGAGATACGCAGTATTTT
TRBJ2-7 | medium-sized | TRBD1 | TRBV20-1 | CSAIGQGVNEQYF | TGCAGTGCCATAGGACAGGGGGTGAACGAGCAGTACTTC
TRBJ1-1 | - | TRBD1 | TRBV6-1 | CASTGMHRGRNTEAFF | TGTGCCAGCACTGGAATGCACAGGGGGCGAAACACTGAAGCTTTCTTT
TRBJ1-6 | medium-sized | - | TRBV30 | CAWEGTQRTHSPLHF | TGTGCCTGGGAGGGGACACAAAGGACCCACTCACCCCTCCACTTT
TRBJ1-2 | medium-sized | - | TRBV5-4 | CASSPGPQSKGYTF | TGTGCCAGCAGCCCGGGGCCACAGTCGAAGGGCTACACCTTC
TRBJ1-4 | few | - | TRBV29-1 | CSVAREGEKLFF | TGCAGCGTTGCAAGGGAAGGTGAAAAACTGTTTTTT
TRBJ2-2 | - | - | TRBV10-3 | CAIRTTLYTGELFF | TGTGCCATCAGGACGACTTTATACACCGGGGAGCTGTTTTTT
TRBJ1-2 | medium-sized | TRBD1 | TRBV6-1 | CASSVQGNGYTF | TGTGCCAGCAGTGTACAGGGGAATGGCTACACCTTC
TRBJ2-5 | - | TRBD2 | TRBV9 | CASSPRGSGGHTETQYF | TGTGCCAGCAGCCCCCGGGGTAGCGGGGGACATACAGAGACCCAGTACTTC
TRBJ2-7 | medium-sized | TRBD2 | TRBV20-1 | CSASSASGGSYEQYF | TGCAGTGCTAGTTCGGCTAGCGGGGGTTCCTACGAGCAGTACTTC
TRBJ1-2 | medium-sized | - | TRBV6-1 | CASSRTDTNYGYTF | TGTGCCAGCAGTCGGACAGATACTAACTATGGCTACACCTTC
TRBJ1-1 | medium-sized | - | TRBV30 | CAWSDRPVNTEAFF | TGTGCCTGGAGTGACCGACCGGTGAACACTGAAGCTTTCTTT
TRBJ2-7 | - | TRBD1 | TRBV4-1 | CASSHPGTDYEQYF | TGCGCCAGCAGCCACCCCGGGACAGACTACGAGCAGTACTTC
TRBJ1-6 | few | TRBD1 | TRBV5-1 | CASSLGDRNNSPLHF | TGCGCCAGCAGCCTAGGGGACAGGAACAATTCACCCCTCCACTTT
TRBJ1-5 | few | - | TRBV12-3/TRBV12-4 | CASRAQGDKPQHF | TGTGCCAGCAGAGCACAGGGAGATAAGCCCCAGCATTTT
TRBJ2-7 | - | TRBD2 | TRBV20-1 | CSARDRTSGVLHREQYF | TGCAGTGCTAGAGATCGGACTAGCGGGGTGCTACATCGCGAGCAGTACTTC
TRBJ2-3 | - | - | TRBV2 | CASRGGPNHTQYF | TGTGCCAGCAGGGGGGGACCCAATCATACGCAGTATTTT
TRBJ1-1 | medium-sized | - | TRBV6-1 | CASSPFGGAALNTEAFF | TGTGCCAGCAGCCCCTTTGGAGGGGCAGCCTTGAACACTGAAGCTTTCTTT
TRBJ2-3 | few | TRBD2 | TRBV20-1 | CSATGPSGGAGTDTQYF | TGCAGTGCTACCGGCCCTAGCGGGGGGGCGGGGACAGATACGCAGTATTTT
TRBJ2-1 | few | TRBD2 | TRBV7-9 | CASSFGTSGTNNEQFF | TGTGCCAGCAGCTTTGGGACTAGCGGAACAAACAATGAGCAGTTCTTC
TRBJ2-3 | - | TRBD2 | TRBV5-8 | CASSLPGRGPDTQYF | TGTGCCAGCAGCTTGCCAGGGAGGGGCCCAGATACGCAGTATTTT
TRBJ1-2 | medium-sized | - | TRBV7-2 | CASSSSAGGYTF | TGTGCCAGCAGCTCCTCCGCCGGGGGCTACACCTTC
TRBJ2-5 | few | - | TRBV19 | CATRGGVETQYF | TGTGCCACACGAGGGGGTGTGGAGACCCAGTACTTC
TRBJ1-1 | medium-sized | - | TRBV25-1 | CASRGFTEAFF | TGTGCCAGCCGAGGATTCACTGAAGCTTTCTTT
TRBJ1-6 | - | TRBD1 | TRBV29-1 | CSVAGTGDSPLHF | TGCAGCGTTGCCGGGACAGGGGATTCACCCCTCCACTTT
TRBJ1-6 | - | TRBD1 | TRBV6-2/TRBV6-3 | CASSVTGENSPLYF | TGTGCCAGCAGTGTTACAGGGGAAAATTCACCCCTCTACTTT
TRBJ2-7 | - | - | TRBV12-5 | CASGPLVYEQYF | TGTGCTAGTGGTCCTCTCGTCTACGAGCAGTACTTC
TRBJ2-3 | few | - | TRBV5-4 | CASKIGGATDTQYF | TGTGCCAGCAAGATTGGGGGGGCGACAGATACGCAGTATTTT
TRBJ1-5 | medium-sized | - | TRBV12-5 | CASGANGGSNQPQHF | TGTGCTAGTGGCGCAAACGGTGGGAGCAATCAGCCCCAGCATTTT
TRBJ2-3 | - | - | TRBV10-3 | CAISNSPGTDTQYF | TGTGCCATCTCCAACAGCCCTGGCACAGATACGCAGTATTTT
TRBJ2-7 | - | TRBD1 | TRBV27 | CASSYSTGGLSYEQYF | TGTGCCAGCAGTTACTCAACAGGGGGACTCTCCTACGAGCAGTACTTC
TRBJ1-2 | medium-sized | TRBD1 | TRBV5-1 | CASSTDSGGASGYTF | TGCGCCAGCAGCACTGACTCAGGGGGCGCGAGTGGCTACACCTTC
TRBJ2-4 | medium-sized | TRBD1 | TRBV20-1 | CSASPSSGTGRDF | TGCAGTGCTAGCCCGTCCTCCGGGACAGGGAGGGACTTC
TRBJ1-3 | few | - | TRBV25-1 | CASSGNSGNTIYF | TGTGCCAGCAGTGGGAACTCTGGAAACACCATATATTTT
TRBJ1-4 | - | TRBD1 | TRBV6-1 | CASSAGQGFPETNEKLFF | TGTGCCAGCAGCGCCGGACAGGGTTTCCCGGAAACTAATGAAAAACTGTTTTTT
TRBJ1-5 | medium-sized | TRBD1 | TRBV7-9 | CASSLTTGDQPQHF | TGTGCCAGCAGCTTAACGACAGGGGACCAGCCCCAGCATTTT
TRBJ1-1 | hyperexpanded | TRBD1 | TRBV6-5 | CASSYNRGLTEAFF | TGTGCCAGCAGTTACAACAGGGGATTGACTGAAGCTTTCTTT
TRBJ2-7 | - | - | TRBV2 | CASSVRGREQYF | TGTGCCAGCAGTGTCCGGGGAAGGGAGCAGTACTTC
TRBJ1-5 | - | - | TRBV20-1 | CSARKSGFSNQPQHF | TGCAGTGCCAGGAAGTCAGGGTTTAGCAATCAGCCCCAGCATTTT
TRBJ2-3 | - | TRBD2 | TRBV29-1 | CSVEGLAGTTDTQYF | TGCAGCGTTGAAGGGCTAGCGGGGACCACAGATACGCAGTATTTT
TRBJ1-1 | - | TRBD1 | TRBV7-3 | CASSPRQGGNTEAFF | TGTGCCAGCAGCCCCAGACAGGGGGGGAACACTGAAGCTTTCTTT
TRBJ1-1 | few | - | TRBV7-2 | CASSLDRMMNTEAFF | TGTGCCAGCAGCTTAGATCGGATGATGAACACTGAAGCTTTCTTT
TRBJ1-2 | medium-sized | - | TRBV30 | CAWSVAESTYGYTF | TGTGCCTGGAGCGTGGCAGAATCAACCTATGGCTACACCTTC
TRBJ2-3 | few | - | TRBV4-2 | CASSPHRGRRWQGTDTQYF | TGTGCCAGCAGCCCACATCGGGGGAGGCGATGGCAGGGGACAGATACGCAGTATTTT